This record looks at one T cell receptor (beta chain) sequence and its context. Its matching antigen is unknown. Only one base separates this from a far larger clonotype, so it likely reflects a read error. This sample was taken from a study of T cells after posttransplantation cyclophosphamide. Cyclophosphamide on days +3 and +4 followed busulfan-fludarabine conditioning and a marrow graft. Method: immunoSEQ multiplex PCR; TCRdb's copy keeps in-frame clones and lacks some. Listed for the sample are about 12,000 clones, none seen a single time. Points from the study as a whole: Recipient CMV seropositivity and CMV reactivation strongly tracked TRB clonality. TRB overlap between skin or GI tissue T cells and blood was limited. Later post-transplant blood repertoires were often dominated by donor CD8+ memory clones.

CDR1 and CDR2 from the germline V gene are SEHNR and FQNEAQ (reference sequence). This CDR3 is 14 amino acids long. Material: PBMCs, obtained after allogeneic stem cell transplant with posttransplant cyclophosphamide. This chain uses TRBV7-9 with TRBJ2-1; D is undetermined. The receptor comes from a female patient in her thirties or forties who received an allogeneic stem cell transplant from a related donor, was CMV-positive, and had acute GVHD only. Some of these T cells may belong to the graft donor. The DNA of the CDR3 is TGTGCCAGCAGCTTAGCTACTACTTACAATGAGCCGTTCTTC. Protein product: CASSLATTYNEPFF.